This passage covers 20 T cell receptor beta chains from one sample sequenced in a study of early stage breast cancer tumors. TCRdb's copy holds only in-frame clones and misses some; the assay was immunoSEQ multiplex PCR. Of around 28,000 clones in the sample, roughly two thirds were seen once. The material sequenced was blood. All receptors come from a person aged 45 to 59 with breast cancer.

This clone appeared a single time. The chain has TRBV7-9 and TRBJ1-1; possible D gene TRBD1, 6 bases. The V gene lost 2 bases and the J gene lost 4 bases, with 14 bases spanning the gap. The CDR3 sequence is 15 residues long. The germline gives CDR1 SEHNR, CDR2 FQNEAQ (reference sequence). The CDR3 sequence: CASSLHLGAPTEAFF. The CDR3 DNA sequence: TGTGCCAGCAGCTTACACCTGGGGGCCCCCACTGAAGCTTTCTTT.

This rearrangement joins TRBV6-6 to TRBJ1-2; D is possibly TRBD1 (5 bases). V lost 9 bases to trimming and J lost 8 bases, with 13 bases between them. The CDR3 has 11 amino acids. Germline V gene data show CDR1 as MNHNY and CDR2 as SVGAGI (reference sequence). The CDR3 nucleotides are TGTGCCAGTTCGACTGGGGGAGGCTACACCTTC. Protein: CASSTGGGYTF.

The gene calls are TRBV2 and TRBJ2-7, with TRBD1 matching over 8 bases. V lost 1 base to trimming and J lost 3 bases; unmatched junction nucleotides: 5. The germline CDR1 and CDR2 sequences are SNHLY and FYNNEI. This CDR3 region has 15 residues. The CDR3 DNA is TGTGCCAGCAGTGAAGGACCCGGGACAGGCTACGAGCAGTACTTC. As protein: CASSEGPGTGYEQYF.

J is TRBJ2-6 and V is TRBV27, with TRBD1 identical over 11 bases. The V gene's germline CDR1 is MNHEY and CDR2 SMNVEV (reference sequence). This CDR3 spans 17 amino acids. V lost 7 bases and J lost 0; bases outside the gene matches: 5. The DNA for the CDR3 is TGTGCCAGCACTTCCGGGACAGGGGGCTCTGGGGCCAACGTCCTGACTTTC. The encoded protein is CASTSGTGGSGANVLTF.

The chain uses TRBV18 and TRBJ1-1; TRBD1 matches 7 bases. The CDR3 is 12 amino acids. V shed 6 bases and J 7 bases; nucleotides not matched to a gene: 5. The germline V gene encodes CDR1 KGHSH and CDR2 LQKENI. The DNA of the CDR3 is TGTGCCAGCTCGCTCCAGGGGGGTGAAGCTTTCTTT. It translates to CASSLQGGEAFF.

The gene calls are TRBV6-5 and TRBJ1-3; no firm D call. Trimming pared 6 bases from V and 5 bases from J, leaving 14 bases between. CDR3 length: 14 residues. Germline CDR1 reads MNHEY; CDR2 reads SVGAGI. The CDR3 spells CASREEASRNTIYF. Written as DNA, the CDR3 is TGTGCCAGCAGGGAGGAGGCGAGCAGAAACACCATATATTTT.

This chain joins TRBV2 and TRBJ2-1, with D possibly TRBD2 on 5 matching bases. The CDR3 covers 17 residues. Per germline, CDR1 SNHLY and CDR2 FYNNEI. The V and J ends lost 6 bases and 3 bases respectively, with 21 bases between them. The CDR3 region is CASSPLGGLALYNEQFF. The CDR3 region has the DNA TGTGCCAGCAGCCCCCTTGGAGGCCTAGCCCTCTACAATGAGCAGTTCTTC.

V and J are TRBV30 and TRBJ1-2, with D unclear. The CDR3 extends over 14 amino acids. The germline V gene has CDR1 GTSNPN and CDR2 SVGIG (reference sequence). V gave up 3 bases and J gave up 8 bases, with 19 bases separating them. CDR3 region: CAWSITAGAGGYTF. CDR3 bases: TGTGCCTGGAGCATAACGGCAGGTGCGGGAGGCTACACCTTC.

The sample holds one count of this clone. As DNA, the CDR3 is TGTGCCAGCAGCCAGTCCGGGACAGCATCCTACGAGCAGTACTTC. This gives the protein CASSQSGTASYEQYF. The rearrangement links TRBV27 to TRBJ2-5, with 7 bases lining up with TRBD1. The J call could be wrong; TRBJ2-7 is a better fit for the DNA end. This CDR3 is 15 amino acids long. Germline V gene data show CDR1 as MNHEY and CDR2 as SMNVEV (reference sequence).

This CDR3 reads CATRAPSRGTDTQYF. CDR3 nucleotide sequence: TGTGCCACCAGGGCGCCTAGCAGGGGCACAGATACGCAGTATTTT. The chain recombines TRBV15 with TRBJ2-3; tentatively, D is TRBD1 or TRBD2 (5 bases each). V lost 6 bases and J lost 1, with 14 bases in between. The CDR3 sequence is 15 residues long. In germline, CDR1 is LNHNV, CDR2 YYDKDF (reference sequence).

This clone was detected only a few times. J is TRBJ2-7 and V is TRBV7-6; a weak D match, TRBD2 (5 bases). The ends were cut back, 5 bases at V and 6 bases at J, with 14 bases in the middle. The CDR3 runs 13 residues. Germline lookup yields CDR1 SGHVS and CDR2 FNYEAQ. The CDR3 DNA reads as TGTGCCAGCAGCCCTGGACTCCTAGGCGAGCAGTACTTC. Its protein is CASSPGLLGEQYF.

The CDR3 DNA reads TGTGCCAGTAATACTCCGGGACGGCAGATCACCGGGGAGCTGTTTTTT. Residues: CASNTPGRQITGELFF. V and J are TRBV19 and TRBJ2-2; D may correspond to TRBD1 or TRBD2 (5 bases each). Germline CDR1 and CDR2: LNHDA and SQIVND (reference sequence). The CDR3 extends over 16 amino acids. Trimming removed 7 bases at V and 4 bases at J, with 19 bases between.

This clone was picked up one time. The chain is built from TRBV6-1 and TRBJ1-1, with D possibly TRBD1 on 6 matching bases. Trimming cost V 6 bases and J 7 bases, with 18 bases left between them. CDR1 is MNHNS, CDR2 SASEGT, per germline. The CDR3 has 14 amino acids. CDR3 nucleotide sequence: TGTGCCAGCAGATCGACGGGGGCTTTTGGTGAAGCTTTCTTT. It encodes CASRSTGAFGEAFF.

This clone has only a few counts. CDR3: CASSSGGARGYTF. In nucleotides, the CDR3 is TGCGCCAGCAGCTCAGGGGGCGCAAGAGGCTACACCTTC. This rearrangement joins TRBV5-1 to TRBJ1-2, with 8 bases aligning to TRBD1. This CDR3 contains 13 residues. The germline V gene encodes CDR1 SGHRS and CDR2 YFSETQ. V lost 3 bases and J lost 8; bases outside the gene matches: 6.

This clone has only one observation. The gene calls are TRBV2 and TRBJ2-5; D is undetermined. The CDR3 runs to 13 residues. Germline V CDR1 and CDR2: SNHLY, FYNNEI. Trimming took off 4 bases at V and 1 base at J, with 7 bases between the two ends. The CDR3, as DNA: TGTGCCAGCAGTGGTTTAATCCAAGAGACCCAGTACTTC. Protein sequence: CASSGLIQETQYF.

This clone has only a few counts. This chain uses TRBV6-5 with TRBJ2-7; D might be TRBD2 (6 bases). The germline gives CDR1 MNHEY, CDR2 SVGAGI. The CDR3 has 15 amino acids. The V end lost 6 bases, the J end lost 0 bases, and 15 bases lay between the germline ends. The chain's CDR3 is CASRGGPESSYEQYF. The CDR3 DNA reads TGTGCCAGCAGGGGGGGACCAGAGAGCTCCTACGAGCAGTACTTC.

The chain has TRBV7-2 and TRBJ2-1; 15 positions agree with TRBD2. Germline assignment: CDR1 SGHTA and CDR2 FQGNSA. The CDR3 contains 18 residues. Trimming cost V 3 bases and J 5 bases; bases outside gene matches: 8. The CDR3 reads CASSLRGTSGRLHNEQFF. In DNA form, the CDR3 reads TGTGCCAGCAGCTTGAGGGGGACTAGCGGGAGGTTACACAATGAGCAGTTCTTC.

This clone showed up just a few times. The rearrangement links TRBV19 to TRBJ1-5; D gene unclear. The CDR3 consists of 15 residues. Germline CDR1 is LNHDA and CDR2 is SQIVND (reference sequence). Deletions cut 5 bases from V and 2 bases from J, with 13 bases between. The chain's CDR3 is CASSPEDLRNQPQHF. For the CDR3, the DNA is TGTGCCAGTAGTCCTGAGGACCTTCGCAATCAGCCCCAGCATTTT. Full variable domain (missing parts from reference TRBV19 and TRBJ1-5): DGGITQSPKYLFRKEGQNVTLSCEQNLNHDAMYWYRQDPGQGLRLIYYSQIVNDFQKGDIAEGYSVSREKKESFPLTVTSAQKNPTAFYLCASSPEDLRNQPQHFGDGTRLSIL.

The table lists this clone with a few counts. J is TRBJ2-1 and V is TRBV4-2; 10 bases are a match to TRBD2. In germline, CDR1 is LGHNA, CDR2 YNFKEQ. With 8 bases clipped from V and 6 bases from J, the junction kept 16 bases outside the gene matches. This CDR3 is 17 amino acids long. CDR3 nucleotide sequence: TGTGCCAGCGGCGGAAGAGCGGGAGGGTATGGTGGCAATGAGCAGTTCTTC. This sequence encodes CASGGRAGGYGGNEQFF.

CDR3 nucleotide sequence: TGCGCCAGCAGTCAATCGAGCTTGGGGGAGACCCACAAAACTTTCTTT. Translating gives CASSQSSLGETHKTFF. The chain uses TRBV23-1 and TRBJ1-1; TRBD1 might be the D (5 bases). TRBV23-1 is treated as an ORF (open reading frame) with a function not yet certain. This CDR3 is 16 amino acids long. V was shortened by 0 bases and J by 12 bases, with 23 bases between the two germline ends.